Below, one TCR beta chain is given with its context. The antigen remains unidentified. This record belongs to a study of cytomegalovirus exposure and HLA in healthy donors. Study-wide findings and caveats: Associated with cytomegalovirus, according to the listing, were 150 to 200 TCR beta chains.

PCR amplification relied on 60 Vbeta primers (plus 13 Jbeta primers). Assay: immunoSEQ multiplex PCR; the TCRdb copy retains only in-frame clones and omits some. Here the sample spans about 220,000 clones, 65% to 85% being singletons. Trimming removed 6 bases at V and 0 bases at J, with 10 bases between. CDR1 is MNHNS, CDR2 SASEGT, per germline. This CDR3 region has 14 residues. Donors counted as nominally healthy when sampled, yet unrecorded immune exposures were likely. The TCR comes from a boy aged 2-9 years in good health and CMV-seronegative. This sequence joins TRBV6-1 and TRBJ2-3, with D perhaps matching TRBD2 (6 bases). Sequences were obtained from PBMCs. The CDR3 spells CASREGLSTDTQYF. In DNA form, the CDR3 reads TGTGCCAGCAGGGAGGGACTTAGCACAGATACGCAGTATTTT.